This TCR beta chain was sequenced in a study of CD8 T cells in ankylosing spondylitis. Study-level results: Matched ankylosing spondylitis synovial fluid reportedly contained a significantly enriched population of disease-linked clones. It appeared that ankylosing spondylitis blood was characterized by a TCR beta motif of roughly 8 highly homologous variants.

This clonotype turned up a few times. The antigen is not known. Generation of TCR beta libraries employed quantitative 5'-RACE incorporating molecular barcodes. TCRdb reanalysed the 5' RACE reads using MiXCR and keeps one entry per CDR3 protein. Of more than 650,000 distinct CDR3 sequences in the sample, 10% to 15% were seen once. Trimming removed 7 bases from V and 2 bases from J, with 17 bases in between. The CDR3 sequence is 14 residues long. Germline V gene sequence: CDR1 SQVTM, CDR2 ANQGSEA. The chain links TRBV29-1 to TRBJ1-2; D perhaps matches TRBD1 (5 bases). The specimen sequenced was blood, either unsorted or a sorted T cell fraction (not recorded which). The receptor comes from a male donor with ankylosing spondylitis. The CDR3 region has the DNA TGCAGCGCCGGAAGAGGCAGGGTAAACTATGGCTACACCTTC. Residues: CSAGRGRVNYGYTF.